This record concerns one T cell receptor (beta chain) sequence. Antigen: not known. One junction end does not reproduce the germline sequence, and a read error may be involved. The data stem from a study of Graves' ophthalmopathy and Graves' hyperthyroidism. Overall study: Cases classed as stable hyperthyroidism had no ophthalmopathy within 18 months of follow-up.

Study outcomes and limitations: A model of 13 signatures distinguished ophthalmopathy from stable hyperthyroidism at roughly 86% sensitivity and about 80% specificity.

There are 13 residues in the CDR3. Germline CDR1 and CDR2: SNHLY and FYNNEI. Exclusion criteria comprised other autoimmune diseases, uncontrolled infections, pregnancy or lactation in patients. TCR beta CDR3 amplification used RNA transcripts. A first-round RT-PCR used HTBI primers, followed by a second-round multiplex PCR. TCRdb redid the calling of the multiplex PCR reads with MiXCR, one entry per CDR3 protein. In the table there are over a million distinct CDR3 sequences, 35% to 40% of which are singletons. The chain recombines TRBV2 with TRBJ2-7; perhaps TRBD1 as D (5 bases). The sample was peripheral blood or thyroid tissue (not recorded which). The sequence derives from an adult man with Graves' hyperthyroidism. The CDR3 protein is CAGSLAVGDEQYF. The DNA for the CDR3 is TGTGCCGGCAGTTTAGCTGTAGGGGACGAGCAGTACTTC.